The source of this TCR beta chain is a study of identical twins. This clonotype was seen a few times. The target antigen is unknown. Germline lookup yields CDR1 DFQATT and CDR2 SNEGSKA (reference sequence). The V end was cut by 4 bases, the J end by 8 bases, with 12 bases between. The CDR3 totals 12 residues. A single record per CDR3 protein comes from TCRdb applying MiXCR to the 5' RACE reads. Of roughly 1.6 million distinct CDR3 sequences listed, roughly 35% were seen once; the top ten hold about 0.25%. Study-wide findings and caveats: The abundant beta clonotypes from cord blood had fewer insertions, and memory repertoires had none of this. Zero-insertion findings could be partly confounded by invariant cells (MAIT and iNKT cells). Weaker excess twin sharing was seen among beta out-of-frame sequences. Without tracking the same donors, conclusions rested on cross-sectional statistical analysis.

The sequence was obtained from a newborn girl in good health. J is TRBJ2-1 and V is TRBV20-1; D unresolved. Sequencing was performed on cord blood. For the CDR3, the DNA is TGCAGTGCTATCCTTGGACGGGATGAGCAGTTCTTC. This sequence encodes CSAILGRDEQFF.